This T cell receptor beta chain was obtained from a study of cytotoxic CD8 clonotypes in ibrutinib-treated CLL. On the study more broadly: Treatment had run for a median roughly 12 months, range 6 to 36, when response samples were taken. Study-level findings and limits: For progressing versus sustained-remission patients, sampling times were not the same. The clonality went up when patients responded to ibrutinib and dropped back toward baseline at progression. Contraction or stability on treatment was seen for public clonotypes, which were uncommon.

This clone appeared a few times. Its specificity is unknown. Sequencing was performed with immunoSEQ multiplex PCR; in TCRdb, only in-frame clones are kept and a portion is missing. The sample records tens of thousands of clones, about 70% being singletons. V shed 6 bases and J shed 6 bases, with 5 bases lying between them. The CDR3 contains 10 residues. CDR1 and CDR2 from the germline V gene are MDHEN and SYDVKM. The TCR was taken from a human donor with chronic lymphocytic leukemia. The sample was PBMCs, taken after 12 months of ibrutinib treatment. The chain uses TRBV28 and TRBJ1-1; D is ambiguous. CDR3: CASRRAEAFF. The CDR3 nucleotides read TGTGCCAGCAGAAGGGCTGAAGCTTTCTTT.